The subject of this entry is one TCR beta chain. Two negative PCRs, clearance, or symptom resolution characterized the recovered Cohort 3 donors. This record comes from a study of blood T cell repertoires in COVID-19. The CDR3 is made up of 15 amino acids. Germline assignment: CDR1 SGHVS and CDR2 FNYEAQ. V shed 1 base and J shed 3 bases, with 10 bases lying between them. As originally analysed: Reference gene primers were amplified, and this amplification served to estimate nucleated cell counts. Produced via immunoSEQ multiplex PCR; TCRdb's table is partial and in-frame only. From that table come the V and J calls and clone size; the DNA was used to work out D and trimming. The table shows 150,000 to 200,000 clones, with 80% occurring only once.

This chain uses TRBV7-6 with TRBJ1-5; D gene ambiguous. The TCR comes from a woman aged 60-70 years who had recovered from COVID-19. Sequencing was carried out using PBMCs or T cells enriched from blood (not recorded which). As DNA, the CDR3 is TGTGCCAGCAGCTTAGGCCCGGGGTTCAATCAGCCCCAGCATTTT. This sequence encodes CASSLGPGFNQPQHF.